These 13 T cell receptor beta chains were all obtained from the same sample, sequenced in a study of T cell changes during pregnancy in multiple sclerosis. TCRdb's copy holds only in-frame clones and misses some; the assay was immunoSEQ multiplex PCR. Found here are tens of thousands of clones, about nine tenths of them singletons; the top ten hold 0.55% to 0.65%. Sequences were derived from CD4+ T cells from peripheral blood mononuclear cells, sampled after pregnancy. These receptors came from a female donor in good health, enrolled as a control in a pregnancy study.

The chain carries TRBV5-6 and TRBJ2-5; 8 bases fit TRBD1. J was trimmed by 2 bases and V by 4 bases; bases with no gene match: 19. Germline loops: CDR1 SGHDT, CDR2 YYEEEE. The CDR3 spans 19 residues. The CDR3 DNA follows: TGTGCCAGCAGCCGCCCACGAGTCCACAGGGGGTCCGTACAAGAGACCCAGTACTTC. It specifies CASSRPRVHRGSVQETQYF.

This clone was recorded once. The chain uses TRBV7-6 and TRBJ1-2; D perhaps matches TRBD1 (6 bases). Between the trimmed V and J ends, which lost 1 base and 7 bases, there was a span of 13 bases. The CDR3 contains 14 residues. Germline-derived CDR1 and CDR2 are SGHVS and FNYEAQ. CDR3 DNA sequence: TGTGCCAGCAGCTTAGGTGCAGGGGCGGGTGGCTACACCTTC. It yields the protein CASSLGAGAGGYTF.

This rearrangement joins TRBV11-2 to TRBJ2-1, with D unclear. The V gene's germline CDR1 is SGHAT and CDR2 FQNNGV. The CDR3 length is 14 residues. The ends were cut back, 0 bases at V and 8 bases at J, with 11 bases in the middle. CDR3 sequence reads: CASSLDAGLYEQFF. The CDR3, as DNA: TGTGCCAGCAGCTTAGATGCAGGCCTCTATGAGCAGTTCTTC.

This chain connects TRBV20-1 to TRBJ2-7; D is perhaps TRBD1 (6 bases). Germline V gene sequence: CDR1 DFQATT, CDR2 SNEGSKA (reference sequence). The CDR3 is 11 amino acids. The V end was cut by 4 bases, the J end by 7 bases, with 11 bases between. In DNA, the CDR3 is TGCAGTGCTAATAACAGGGAAGAGCAGTACTTC. Encoded protein: CSANNREEQYF.

The chain links TRBV10-3 to TRBJ1-2; TRBD1 agrees at 8 bases. This CDR3 is 15 amino acids long. Germline V lookup: CDR1 ENHRY, CDR2 SYGVKD. The trim removed 6 bases at V and 8 bases at J, leaving 14 bases unmatched. This chain's CDR3 is CAIRPGQGQSYGYTF. As DNA, the CDR3 is TGTGCCATCAGACCTGGACAGGGCCAATCTTACGGCTACACCTTC.

This clone was picked up one time. The J gene is TRBJ1-2, the V gene TRBV4-1, with D possibly TRBD1 on 5 matching bases. The CDR3 is 19 residues long. Per the germline V gene, CDR1 is MGHRA and CDR2 is YSYEKL. V lost 4 bases and J lost 4, with 28 bases in between. The CDR3 protein is CASSRKPVGRVDVRYGYTF. The DNA of the CDR3 is TGCGCCAGCAGCCGTAAGCCCGTGGGGCGCGTCGATGTGCGCTATGGCTACACCTTC.

The rearrangement uses TRBV29-1 and TRBJ2-7; TRBD1 matches at 10 bases. The CDR3 runs 13 residues. The germline V gene has CDR1 SQVTM and CDR2 ANQGSEA. The J segment lost 4 bases and the V segment lost 6 bases, leaving 6 bases of the junction unmatched. CDR3 coding DNA: TGCAGCGTACCGGGACAGGGGAATTACGAGCAGTACTTC. Translated: CSVPGQGNYEQYF.

This clone has just one count. This rearrangement joins TRBV29-1 to TRBJ2-7; possibly TRBD2 for D (5 bases). The CDR3 is made up of 13 amino acids. V shed 4 bases and J shed 2 bases, with 12 bases lying between them. Germline CDR1 and CDR2: SQVTM and ANQGSEA. The CDR3 spells CSVARAGTYEQYF. For the CDR3, the DNA is TGCAGCGTTGCGCGGGCTGGAACCTACGAGCAGTACTTC.

The rearrangement joins TRBV11-2 to TRBJ2-1; TRBD2 might be the D (5 bases). This CDR3 is built from 15 residues. Germline CDR1 SGHAT, CDR2 FQNNGV. Deletions cut 4 bases from V and 6 bases from J, with 16 bases between. The CDR3 DNA follows: TGTGCCAGCAGCTCGTCATCGGCTAGCCCCAATGAGCAGTTCTTC. Protein product: CASSSSSASPNEQFF.

This chain uses TRBV7-9 with TRBJ1-3, with D perhaps matching TRBD1 (5 bases). Trimming took off 2 bases at V and 11 bases at J, with 10 bases between the two ends. There are 12 residues in the CDR3. Germline CDR1 and CDR2: SEHNR and FQNEAQ (reference sequence). In nucleotides, the CDR3 is TGTGCCAGCAGCTTATCAGGGCTGGCCATATATTTT. Translation: CASSLSGLAIYF. The whole variable domain, remainder taken from reference TRBV7-9 and TRBJ1-3, is DTGVSQNPRHKITKRGQNVTFRCDPISEHNRLYWYRQTLGQGPEFLTYFQNEAQLEKSRLLSDRFSAERPKGSFSTLEIQRTEQGDSAMYLCASSLSGLAIYFGEGSWLTVV.

The genes are TRBV6-1 and TRBJ2-7; weak D call: TRBD1 (6 bases). This CDR3 is built from 15 residues. Looked up from germline, CDR1 is MNHNS and CDR2 is SASEGT. Trimming stripped 4 bases from V and 0 bases from J, with 13 bases between. CDR3 in amino acids: CASSASTGSSYEQYF. CDR3 in DNA: TGTGCCAGCAGTGCATCGACAGGTTCCTCCTACGAGCAGTACTTC.

This clone has a single count. The genes are TRBV9 and TRBJ2-1, with D possibly TRBD2 on 6 matching bases. Trimming stripped 1 base from V and 6 bases from J, with 8 bases between. This CDR3 has 13 residues. Per germline, CDR1 SGDLS and CDR2 YYNGEE. CDR3 residues: CASSVNSGNEQFF. CDR3 nucleotide sequence: TGTGCCAGCAGCGTAAATAGCGGCAATGAGCAGTTCTTC. The whole variable domain, filled in from reference TRBV9 and TRBJ2-1, reads DSGVTQTPKHLITATGQRVTLRCSPRSGDLSVYWYQQSLDQGLQFLIQYYNGEERAKGNILERFSAQQFPDLHSELNLSSLELGDSALYFCASSVNSGNEQFFGPGTRLTVL.

The chain combines TRBV6-5 with TRBJ1-2; a weak D match, TRBD1 (6 bases). The V end was cut by 2 bases, the J end by 0 bases, with 13 bases between. Per the germline V gene, CDR1 is MNHEY and CDR2 is SVGAGI. This CDR3 is 16 amino acids long. CDR3 nucleotide sequence: TGTGCCAGCAGTTACCATCCAGGGGCAGCTAACTATGGCTACACCTTC. Translated: CASSYHPGAANYGYTF.